These 30 T cell receptor beta chains were all obtained from the same sample, sequenced in a study of blood T cell repertoires in COVID-19. Data came from immunoSEQ multiplex PCR; TCRdb stores just in-frame clones and leaves some out. The sample yields approximately 280,000 clones, about nine tenths seen once. Sequenced material: peripheral blood. The receptors were gathered from a man aged 50 or older with acute or convalescent COVID-19.

CDR3 coding DNA: TGTGCCAGCAGCTCCCACTCGGACGGACATGTCCACTTT. Translated, it gives CASSSHSDGHVHF. The chain uses TRBV11-3 and TRBJ1-6; D is possibly TRBD1 (5 bases). There are 13 residues in the CDR3. Germline CDR1 reads SGHNT; CDR2 reads YENEEA. Trimming took 4 bases from V and 17 from J, leaving 18 bases between them. The whole variable domain, filled in from reference TRBV11-3 and TRBJ1-6, reads EAGVVQSPRYKIIEKKQPVAFWCNPISGHNTLYWYLQNLGQGPELLIRYENEEAVDDSQLPKDRFSAERLKGVDSTLKIQPAELGDSAVYLCASSSHSDGHVHFGNGTRLTVT.

This chain joins TRBV30 and TRBJ1-1, with 7 bases lining up with TRBD1. This CDR3 spans 18 amino acids. V lost 0 bases and J lost 1; bases outside the gene matches: 14. Germline lookup yields CDR1 GTSNPN and CDR2 SVGIG (reference sequence). As DNA, the CDR3 is TGTGCCTGGAGTGTACTCTTTACGGGACAGATGAAGAACACTGAAGCTTTCTTT. It encodes CAWSVLFTGQMKNTEAFF.

The chain couples TRBV9 to TRBJ1-5, with TRBD1 matching 8 bases. Germline CDR1 reads SGDLS; CDR2 reads YYNGEE. Trimming removed 2 bases from V and 7 bases from J; junction bases left unmatched: 5. The CDR3 extends over 14 amino acids. The CDR3 DNA reads as TGTGCCAGCAGCGTGGGTGACAGGGGACAGCCCCAGCATTTT. Amino acids: CASSVGDRGQPQHF. The whole variable domain, remainder taken from reference TRBV9 and TRBJ1-5, is DSGVTQTPKHLITATGQRVTLRCSPRSGDLSVYWYQQSLDQGLQFLIQYYNGEERAKGNILERFSAQQFPDLHSELNLSSLELGDSALYFCASSVGDRGQPQHFGDGTRLSIL.

This rearrangement joins TRBV6-5 to TRBJ2-2; D gene ambiguous. Germline V gene lookup returns CDR1 MNHEY and CDR2 SVGAGI. The CDR3 loop spans 11 amino acids. V gave up 7 bases and J gave up 4 bases, with 4 bases separating them. CDR3 amino acids: CASTGTGELFF. DNA of the CDR3: TGTGCCAGCACCGGCACCGGGGAGCTGTTTTTT.

This chain joins TRBV18 and TRBJ1-1, with a weak D call TRBD1 (5 bases). The germline gives CDR1 KGHSH, CDR2 LQKENI. The V end lost 2 bases, the J end lost 5 bases, and 15 bases lay between the germline ends. CDR3 length equals 15 residues. The CDR3 loop reads CASSPNLGGRTEAFF. The CDR3, as DNA: TGTGCCAGCTCACCAAACTTGGGGGGGAGGACTGAAGCTTTCTTT.

CDR3 sequence reads: CASRTAGITGNTIYF. Written as DNA, the CDR3 is TGTGCCAGCAGAACCGCCGGGATCACTGGAAACACCATATATTTT. The rearrangement links TRBV6-5 to TRBJ1-3; D ambiguous. Germline V gene lookup returns CDR1 MNHEY and CDR2 SVGAGI. The CDR3 totals 15 residues. V lost 6 bases and J 2 bases, leaving 14 bases between the germline ends.

The chain combines TRBV14 with TRBJ2-2; 10 positions match TRBD2. V dropped 3 bases and J dropped 4; count of bases not matched to a gene: 5. The germline V gene encodes CDR1 SGHDN and CDR2 FVKESK. The CDR3 covers 16 residues. DNA for the CDR3: TGTGCCAGCAGCCAGCTTCTAGCGGGGGTCACCGGGGAGCTGTTTTTT. Amino acids: CASSQLLAGVTGELFF. The complete variable domain, with remaining parts taken from reference TRBV14 and TRBJ2-2, reads EAGVTQFPSHSVIEKGQTVTLRCDPISGHDNLYWYRRVMGKEIKFLLHFVKESKQDESGMPNNRFLAERTGGTYSTLKVQPAELEDSGVYFCASSQLLAGVTGELFFGEGSRLTVL.

V is TRBV16 and J is TRBJ1-2, with a possible D match to TRBD1 (6 bases). CDR1 and CDR2 (germline): KGHSY, FQNENV. V dropped 0 bases and J dropped 4 bases, with 15 bases sitting between them. This CDR3 is built from 16 residues. CDR3: CASSQSRTGLVYGYTF. The CDR3 DNA sequence: TGTGCCAGCAGCCAATCACGCACAGGGCTGGTCTATGGCTACACCTTC.

The chain joins TRBV7-9 to TRBJ1-2; 9 bases are shared with TRBD1. V was clipped by 0 bases and J by 8 bases; unmatched bases: 10. The CDR3 sequence is 16 residues long. Germline V gives CDR1 SEHNR, CDR2 FQNEAQ (reference sequence). The CDR3 reads CASSLALGQGLGGYTF. CDR3 in DNA: TGTGCCAGCAGCTTAGCGCTGGGACAGGGTTTAGGGGGCTACACCTTC.

This clone has only a few counts. The chain joins TRBV6-5 to TRBJ1-6, with D possibly TRBD1 on 6 matching bases. Trimming cost V 8 bases and J 14 bases, with 19 bases left between them. Germline CDR1 reads MNHEY; CDR2 reads SVGAGI. This CDR3 region has 13 residues. The CDR3 sequence: CASGIPIRGALHF. The DNA of the CDR3 is TGTGCCAGCGGAATCCCCATCAGGGGAGCCCTCCACTTT.

J is TRBJ2-1 and V is TRBV24-1; 8 bases agree with TRBD2. With 3 bases clipped from V and 5 bases from J, the junction kept 5 bases outside the gene matches. The germline gives CDR1 KGHDR, CDR2 SFDVKD. The CDR3 contains 15 residues. CDR3 DNA: TGTGCCACCAGTGATCAGAGCGGGGGTAACAATGAGCAGTTCTTC. Protein: CATSDQSGGNNEQFF.

The V gene is TRBV5-8, the J gene TRBJ2-1; D is possibly TRBD1 (6 bases). Germline CDR1 SGHTS, CDR2 YDEGEE. The CDR3 length is 14 residues. V was pared by 1 base and J by 8 bases, with 13 bases between. CDR3 nucleotide sequence: TGTGCCAGCAGCTTGTTCTCCAGGGGTCATGAGCAGTTCTTC. Its translation is CASSLFSRGHEQFF.

The table lists this clone with a count of one. V usage is TRBV3-1 (or the pseudogene TRBV3-2) and J usage is TRBJ2-5; D gene unclear. This CDR3 has 11 residues. Between the trimmed V and J ends, which lost 4 bases and 4 bases, there was a span of 4 bases. The V gene's germline CDR1 is LGHDT and CDR2 YNNKEL (reference sequence). The CDR3 spells CASSPGETQYF. CDR3 DNA sequence: TGTGCCAGCAGCCCCGGAGAGACCCAGTACTTC.

This clone was counted between two and nine times. This sequence joins TRBV10-1 and TRBJ1-1, with TRBD1 as a possible D gene (6 bases). CDR1 is WNHNN, CDR2 SYGVQD, per germline (reference sequence). V lost 2 bases and J lost 6, with 10 bases in between. The CDR3 has 13 residues. CDR3 region: CASSETGPAEAFF. The CDR3 DNA is TGCGCCAGCAGTGAGACAGGGCCCGCTGAAGCTTTCTTT.

This clone showed up just a few times. The chain has TRBV20-1 and TRBJ1-2; D is unclear. The germline gives CDR1 DFQATT, CDR2 SNEGSKA (reference sequence). CDR3 length: 9 amino acids. V was shortened by 5 bases and J by 6 bases, with 4 bases between the two germline ends. The CDR3 sequence is CSAPNGYTF. For the CDR3, the DNA is TGCAGTGCTCCCAATGGCTACACCTTC.

This chain connects TRBV19 to TRBJ1-5; D not certain. This CDR3 is built from 14 residues. The V gene lost 3 bases and the J gene lost 5 bases, with 11 bases spanning the gap. Germline assignment: CDR1 LNHDA and CDR2 SQIVND (reference sequence). The CDR3 bases are TGTGCCAGTAGTATGGTCGGAGGGTATCAGCCCCAGCATTTT. Translating gives CASSMVGGYQPQHF. The full variable domain, rest sourced from reference TRBV19 and TRBJ1-5, is DGGITQSPKYLFRKEGQNVTLSCEQNLNHDAMYWYRQDPGQGLRLIYYSQIVNDFQKGDIAEGYSVSREKKESFPLTVTSAQKNPTAFYLCASSMVGGYQPQHFGDGTRLSIL.

The genes are TRBV5-4 and TRBJ2-2; TRBD2 matches 10 bases. With 2 bases clipped from V and 5 bases from J, the junction kept 6 bases outside the gene matches. CDR1 is SGHNT, CDR2 YYREEE, per germline (reference sequence). The CDR3 contains 16 residues. The CDR3: CASSLAGGPRTGELFF. The CDR3 DNA sequence: TGTGCCAGCAGCTTAGCGGGGGGGCCCAGGACCGGGGAGCTGTTTTTT.

The rearrangement uses TRBV7-2 and TRBJ2-7; 8 bases map to TRBD1. Unmatched junction bases numbered 5, after V lost 5 bases and J lost 2 bases. Germline values: CDR1 SGHTA, CDR2 FQGNSA. The length of the CDR3 is 14 residues. The CDR3 is CASSETGGPYEQYF. The DNA for the CDR3 is TGTGCCAGCAGCGAAACAGGGGGGCCCTACGAGCAGTACTTC.

V and J are TRBV6-5 and TRBJ2-3; 9 nucleotides match TRBD2. The CDR3 spans 13 residues. The germline CDR1 and CDR2 sequences are MNHEY and SVGAGI. Trimming cost V 8 bases and J 4 bases; bases outside gene matches: 4. The CDR3 region is CASRGGEPDTQYF. Here the CDR3 DNA reads TGTGCCAGCCGCGGGGGGGAACCAGATACGCAGTATTTT.

The rearrangement links TRBV12-3 or TRBV12-4 to TRBJ1-1; D remains unclear. The V gene lost 4 bases and the J gene lost 7 bases, with 7 bases spanning the gap. The CDR3 has 11 amino acids. The CDR3 coding sequence is TGTGCCAGCAGTTCGTACTATGAAGCTTTCTTT. It translates to CASSSYYEAFF.

This clone was found once. The chain couples TRBV2 to TRBJ1-4; D possibly corresponds to TRBD1 (5 bases). CDR1 SNHLY and CDR2 FYNNEI come from the germline V gene. V lost 0 bases and J lost 5, with 10 bases in between. This CDR3 region has 15 residues. As DNA, the CDR3 is TGTGCCAGCAGTGAAGCTGAGACAGAGAATGAAAAACTGTTTTTT. This codes for CASSEAETENEKLFF.

J is TRBJ1-2 and V is TRBV29-1; D is possibly TRBD1 (5 bases). Germline V CDR1 and CDR2: SQVTM, ANQGSEA. CDR3 length equals 12 residues. V was shortened by 4 bases and J by 4 bases, with 10 bases between the two germline ends. In DNA, the CDR3 is TGCAGCGTTGCTAGGGGAACCTATGGCTACACCTTC. It is translated as CSVARGTYGYTF.

The chain recombines TRBV11-2 with TRBJ2-3; D not resolved. From germline, CDR1 is SGHAT and CDR2 FQNNGV. The germline V and J ends were trimmed by 5 bases and 4 bases, with 13 bases remaining between them. This CDR3 comprises 14 residues. CDR3 in amino acids: CASSPSGPADTQYF. CDR3 sequence (DNA): TGTGCCAGCAGCCCATCTGGGCCCGCAGATACGCAGTATTTT.

The DNA of the CDR3 is TGTGCCTGGAGTCGGCTAGCGGGGGGTGAGCAGTTCTTC. This gives the protein CAWSRLAGGEQFF. The chain recombines TRBV30 with TRBJ2-1; the match to TRBD2 covers 11 bases. J gave up 9 bases and V 2 bases, and 3 bases lay outside the gene matches. The CDR3 sequence is 13 residues long. Germline V lookup: CDR1 GTSNPN, CDR2 SVGIG (reference sequence).

V and J are TRBV12-5 and TRBJ1-5, with 8 nucleotides matching TRBD1. Germline V gene sequence: CDR1 LGHNT, CDR2 FRNRAP. V lost 6 bases to trimming and J lost 7 bases; unmatched junction nucleotides: 14. The CDR3 runs to 16 residues. The CDR3 here is CASGLDGTGTRQPQHF. CDR3 DNA: TGTGCTAGTGGCCTTGACGGGACAGGCACAAGGCAGCCCCAGCATTTT.

The rearrangement uses TRBV2 and TRBJ2-1; D might be TRBD2 (5 bases). Trimming pared 6 bases from V and 4 bases from J, leaving 25 bases between. Per the germline V gene, CDR1 is SNHLY and CDR2 is FYNNEI. The CDR3 sequence is 18 residues long. The chain's CDR3 is CASRGRWLAWSAYNEQFF. The CDR3 coding sequence is TGTGCCAGCAGGGGGAGATGGTTGGCCTGGAGCGCTTACAATGAGCAGTTCTTC. Full variable domain (rest looked up from reference TRBV2 and TRBJ2-1): EPEVTQTPSHQVTQMGQEVILRCVPISNHLYFYWYRQILGQKVEFLVSFYNNEISEKSEIFDDQFSVERPDGSNFTLKIRSTKLEDSAMYFCASRGRWLAWSAYNEQFFGPGTRLTVL.

This rearrangement joins TRBV5-8 to TRBJ2-7; TRBD1 is a possible D gene (6 bases). Deletions cut 0 bases from V and 3 bases from J, with 7 bases between. CDR1 and CDR2 (germline): SGHTS, YDEGEE. CDR3 size: 13 residues. In nucleotides, the CDR3 is TGTGCCAGCAGCTTGGGGGGGCACTACGAGCAGTACTTC. This gives the protein CASSLGGHYEQYF. Combining the CDR3 with reference TRBV5-8 and TRBJ2-7 gives the whole variable domain EAGVTQSPTHLIKTRGQQATLRCSPISGHTSVYWYQQALGLGLQFLLWYDEGEERNRGNFPPRFSGRQFPNYSSELNVNALELEDSALYLCASSLGGHYEQYFGPGTRLTVT.

Only a few counts were recorded for this clone. The chain uses TRBV5-1 and TRBJ2-1; a possible D gene is TRBD2 (5 bases). Trimming pared 0 bases from V and 6 bases from J, leaving 16 bases between. Per the germline V gene, CDR1 is SGHRS and CDR2 is YFSETQ. The CDR3 covers 16 residues. This CDR3 reads CASSLAAGPPLNEQFF. CDR3 bases: TGCGCCAGCAGCTTGGCGGCGGGTCCCCCTCTCAATGAGCAGTTCTTC.

The chain has TRBV5-1 and TRBJ2-3; TRBD2 matches 9 bases. J gave up 2 bases and V 0 bases, and 4 bases lay outside the gene matches. The CDR3 spans 16 residues. The V gene's germline CDR1 is SGHRS and CDR2 YFSETQ. CDR3 residues: CASSLAGTSSTDTQYF. CDR3 DNA: TGCGCCAGCAGCTTGGCCGGGACTAGCTCCACAGATACGCAGTATTTT.

The gene calls are TRBV5-1 and TRBJ1-2; D is uncertain. Germline assignment: CDR1 SGHRS and CDR2 YFSETQ. The V end lost 0 bases, the J end lost 3 bases, and 9 bases lay between the germline ends. The CDR3 loop spans 14 amino acids. Written as DNA, the CDR3 is TGCGCCAGCAGCTTGGATCCCGGGGACTATGGCTACACCTTC. Translated: CASSLDPGDYGYTF.